The text below deals with one TCR beta chain. What it binds is not known. The data are from a study of Tregs in tolerant kidney transplant recipients. Study findings and constraints: Activated donor B cell expansion appeared to reveal the most relevant donor-specific TCRbeta repertoire. Tolerant patients' donor-specific Tregs expanded beyond overall Tregs, suggesting antigen-driven growth.

Sequencing was performed with immunoSEQ multiplex PCR; in TCRdb, only in-frame clones are kept and a portion is missing. The data contain about 64,000 clones, about 89% of them singletons. The V gene's germline CDR1 is SGHVS and CDR2 FNYEAQ. V shed 4 bases and J shed 0 bases, with 10 bases lying between them. This CDR3 contains 15 residues. The nonmyeloablative bone marrow transplants came from related graft donors, with transient mixed chimerism. Sequenced material: CD4+ T cells from blood (PBMCs), taken 6 months after the transplant. The sequence derives from a human patient who received a combined kidney and bone marrow transplant. Some T cells may be the graft donor's. The rearrangement uses TRBV7-6 and TRBJ1-3; D gene uncertain. Written as DNA, the CDR3 is TGTGCCAGCAGCTCCAGCCGGAGCTCTGGAAACACCATATATTTT. Amino acid sequence: CASSSSRSSGNTIYF.